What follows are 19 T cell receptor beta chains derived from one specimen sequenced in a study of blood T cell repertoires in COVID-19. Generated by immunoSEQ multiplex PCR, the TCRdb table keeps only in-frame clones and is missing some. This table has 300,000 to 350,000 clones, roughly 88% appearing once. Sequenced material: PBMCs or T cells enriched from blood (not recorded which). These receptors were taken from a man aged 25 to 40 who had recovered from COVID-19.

The CDR3 here is CASSIRPHGTASYEQYF. The CDR3 bases are TGTGCCAGTAGTATAAGACCCCACGGGACAGCCTCCTACGAGCAGTACTTC. V usage is TRBV19 and J usage is TRBJ2-7; 7 bases fit TRBD1. Germline CDR1 LNHDA, CDR2 SQIVND (reference sequence). This CDR3 has 17 amino acids. V lost 2 bases to trimming and J lost 0 bases; unmatched junction nucleotides: 10.

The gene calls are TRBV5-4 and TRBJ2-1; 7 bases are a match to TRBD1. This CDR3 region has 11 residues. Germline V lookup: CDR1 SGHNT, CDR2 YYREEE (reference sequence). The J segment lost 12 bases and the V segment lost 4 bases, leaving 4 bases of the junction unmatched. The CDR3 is CASSQGVGQFF. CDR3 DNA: TGTGCCAGCAGCCAGGGGGTAGGGCAGTTCTTC.

The CDR3 loop is CASTSGGQGYTF. DNA of the CDR3: TGTGCCAGCACCTCTGGGGGCCAAGGCTACACCTTC. The rearrangement joins TRBV6-5 to TRBJ1-2; weak D call: TRBD1 (6 bases). The CDR3 is 12 residues long. V lost 7 bases and J 8 bases, leaving 14 bases between the germline ends. The germline V gene encodes CDR1 MNHEY and CDR2 SVGAGI.

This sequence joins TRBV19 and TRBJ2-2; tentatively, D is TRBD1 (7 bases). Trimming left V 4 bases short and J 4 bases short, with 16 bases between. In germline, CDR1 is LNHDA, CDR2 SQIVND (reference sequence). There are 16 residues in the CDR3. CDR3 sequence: CASSTLRGVGTGELFF. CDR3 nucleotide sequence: TGTGCCAGTAGTACCCTCAGGGGGGTGGGCACCGGGGAGCTGTTTTTT.

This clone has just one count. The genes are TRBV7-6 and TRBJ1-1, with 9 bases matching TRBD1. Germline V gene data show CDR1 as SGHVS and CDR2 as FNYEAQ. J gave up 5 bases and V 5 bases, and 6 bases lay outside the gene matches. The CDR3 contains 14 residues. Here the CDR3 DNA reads TGTGCCAGCAGCCCGACAGGGGGGCGGACTGAAGCTTTCTTT. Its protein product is CASSPTGGRTEAFF. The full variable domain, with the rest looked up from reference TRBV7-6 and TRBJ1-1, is GAGVSQSPRYKVTKRGQDVALRCDPISGHVSLYWYRQALGQGPEFLTYFNYEAQQDKSGLPNDRFSAERPEGSISTLTIQRTEQRDSAMYRCASSPTGGRTEAFFGQGTRLTVV.

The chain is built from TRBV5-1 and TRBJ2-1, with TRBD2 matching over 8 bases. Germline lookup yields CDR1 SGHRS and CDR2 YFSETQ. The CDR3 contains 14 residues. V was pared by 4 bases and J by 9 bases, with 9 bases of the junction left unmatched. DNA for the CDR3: TGCGCCAGCAGCCCTGGAGCGGGGGAGGGTGAGCAGTTCTTC. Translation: CASSPGAGEGEQFF. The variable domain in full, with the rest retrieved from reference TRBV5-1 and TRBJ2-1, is KAGVTQTPRYLIKTRGQQVTLSCSPISGHRSVSWYQQTPGQGLQFLFEYFSETQRNKGNFPGRFSGRQFSNSRSEMNVSTLELGDSALYLCASSPGAGEGEQFFGPGTRLTVL.

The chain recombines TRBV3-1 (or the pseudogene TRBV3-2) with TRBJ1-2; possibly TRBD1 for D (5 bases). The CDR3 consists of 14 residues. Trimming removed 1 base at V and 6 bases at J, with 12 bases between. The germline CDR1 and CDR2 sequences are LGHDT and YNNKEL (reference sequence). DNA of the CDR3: TGTGCCAGCAGCCAAGTGGAAGGGGATAATGGCTACACCTTC. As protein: CASSQVEGDNGYTF.

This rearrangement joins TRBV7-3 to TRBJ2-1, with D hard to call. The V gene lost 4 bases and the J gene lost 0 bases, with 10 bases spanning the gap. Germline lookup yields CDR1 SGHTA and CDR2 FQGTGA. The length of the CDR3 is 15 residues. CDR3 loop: CASSSPLSSYNEQFF. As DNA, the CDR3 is TGTGCCAGCAGCTCGCCGCTGAGCTCCTACAATGAGCAGTTCTTC.

The CDR3 loop is CATLKRYRSGNTIYF. CDR3 bases: TGTGCCACCCTAAAACGCTACCGATCTGGAAACACCATATATTTT. This chain connects TRBV6-5 to TRBJ1-3; D is unresolved. The CDR3 consists of 15 residues. Trimming pared 10 bases from V and 1 base from J, leaving 17 bases between. Germline V gives CDR1 MNHEY, CDR2 SVGAGI.

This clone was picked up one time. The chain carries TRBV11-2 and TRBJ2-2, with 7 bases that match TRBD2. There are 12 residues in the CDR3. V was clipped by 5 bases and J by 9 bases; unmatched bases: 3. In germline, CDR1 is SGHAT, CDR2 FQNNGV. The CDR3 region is CASSKLAWELFF. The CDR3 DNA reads TGTGCCAGCAGCAAACTAGCGTGGGAGCTGTTTTTT.

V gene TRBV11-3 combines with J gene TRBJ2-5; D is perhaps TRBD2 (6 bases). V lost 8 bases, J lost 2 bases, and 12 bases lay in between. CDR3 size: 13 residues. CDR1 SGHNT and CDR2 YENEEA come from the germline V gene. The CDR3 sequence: CASSEGRQETQYF. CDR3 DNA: TGTGCCAGCTCGGAGGGCAGGCAAGAGACCCAGTACTTC.

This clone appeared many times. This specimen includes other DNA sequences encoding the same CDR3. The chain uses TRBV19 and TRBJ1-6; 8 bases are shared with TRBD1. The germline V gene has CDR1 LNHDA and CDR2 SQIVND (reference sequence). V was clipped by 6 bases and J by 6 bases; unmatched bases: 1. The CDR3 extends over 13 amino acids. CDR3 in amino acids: CASRTGVNSPLHF. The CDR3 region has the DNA TGTGCCAGTAGGACAGGGGTTAATTCACCCCTCCACTTT.

The CDR3 region is CASSLTGEVYEQYF. The CDR3, as DNA: TGTGCCAGCAGCTTAACAGGGGAAGTCTACGAGCAGTACTTC. This chain uses TRBV7-9 with TRBJ2-7; 7 nucleotides agree with TRBD1. The CDR3 length is 14 residues. Per the germline V gene, CDR1 is SEHNR and CDR2 is FQNEAQ (reference sequence). V shed 2 bases, J shed 3 bases, and the junction held 4 bases outside the gene matches.

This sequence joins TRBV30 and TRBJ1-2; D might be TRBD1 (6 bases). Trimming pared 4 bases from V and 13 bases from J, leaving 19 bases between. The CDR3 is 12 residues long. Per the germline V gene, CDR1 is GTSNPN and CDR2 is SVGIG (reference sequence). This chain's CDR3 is CAWTREAGVCTF. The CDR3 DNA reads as TGTGCCTGGACCAGAGAGGCAGGGGTATGCACCTTC.

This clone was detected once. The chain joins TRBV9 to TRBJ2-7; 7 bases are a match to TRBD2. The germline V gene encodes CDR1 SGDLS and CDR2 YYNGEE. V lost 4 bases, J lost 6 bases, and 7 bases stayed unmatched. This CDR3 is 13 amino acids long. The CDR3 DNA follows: TGTGCCAGCAGCCCCCGGACTAGTGGCGAGCAGTACTTC. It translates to CASSPRTSGEQYF.

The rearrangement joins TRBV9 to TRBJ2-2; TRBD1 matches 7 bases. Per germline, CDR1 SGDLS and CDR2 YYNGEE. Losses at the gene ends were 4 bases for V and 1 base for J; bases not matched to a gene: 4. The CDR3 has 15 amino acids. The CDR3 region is CASSPGQLNTGELFF. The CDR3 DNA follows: TGTGCCAGCAGCCCGGGACAGCTGAACACCGGGGAGCTGTTTTTT.

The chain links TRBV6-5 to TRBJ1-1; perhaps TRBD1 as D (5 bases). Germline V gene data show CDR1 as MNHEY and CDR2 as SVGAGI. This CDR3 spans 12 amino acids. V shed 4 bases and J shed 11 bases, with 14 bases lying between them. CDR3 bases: TGTGCCAGCAGTTTGCGCGCAGGGCTTGCTTTCTTT. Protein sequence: CASSLRAGLAFF.

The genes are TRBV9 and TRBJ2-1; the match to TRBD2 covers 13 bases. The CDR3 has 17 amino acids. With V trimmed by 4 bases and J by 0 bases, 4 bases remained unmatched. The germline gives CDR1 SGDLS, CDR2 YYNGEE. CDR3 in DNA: TGTGCCAGCAGCCCCGGGACTAGCGGGGCCTCCTACAATGAGCAGTTCTTC. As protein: CASSPGTSGASYNEQFF. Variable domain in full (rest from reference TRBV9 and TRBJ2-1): DSGVTQTPKHLITATGQRVTLRCSPRSGDLSVYWYQQSLDQGLQFLIQYYNGEERAKGNILERFSAQQFPDLHSELNLSSLELGDSALYFCASSPGTSGASYNEQFFGPGTRLTVL.

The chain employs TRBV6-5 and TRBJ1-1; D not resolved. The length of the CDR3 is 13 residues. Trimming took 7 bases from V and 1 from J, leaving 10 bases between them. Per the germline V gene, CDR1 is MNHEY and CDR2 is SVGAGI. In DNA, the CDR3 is TGTGCCAGCAAGACGGGAGGGAACACTGAAGCTTTCTTT. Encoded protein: CASKTGGNTEAFF.